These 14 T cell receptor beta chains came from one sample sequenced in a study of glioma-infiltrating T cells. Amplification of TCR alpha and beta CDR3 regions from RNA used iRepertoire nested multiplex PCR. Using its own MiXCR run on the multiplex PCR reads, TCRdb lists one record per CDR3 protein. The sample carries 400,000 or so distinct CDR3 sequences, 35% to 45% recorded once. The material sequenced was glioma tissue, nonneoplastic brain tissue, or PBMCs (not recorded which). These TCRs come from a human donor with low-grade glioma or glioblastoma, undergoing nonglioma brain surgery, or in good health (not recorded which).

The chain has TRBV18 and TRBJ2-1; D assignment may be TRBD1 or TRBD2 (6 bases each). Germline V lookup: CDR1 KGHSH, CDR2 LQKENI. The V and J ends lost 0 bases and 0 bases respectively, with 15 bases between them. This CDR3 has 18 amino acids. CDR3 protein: CASSPPMGGSSSYNEQFF. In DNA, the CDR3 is TGTGCCAGCTCACCACCCATGGGGGGCTCAAGCTCCTACAATGAGCAGTTCTTC.

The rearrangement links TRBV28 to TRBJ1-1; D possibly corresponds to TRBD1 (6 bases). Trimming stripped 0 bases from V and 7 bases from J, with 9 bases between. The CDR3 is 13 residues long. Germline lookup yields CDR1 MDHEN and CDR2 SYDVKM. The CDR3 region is CASSLWGAFEAFF. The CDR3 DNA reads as TGTGCCAGCAGTTTATGGGGGGCTTTTGAAGCTTTCTTT.

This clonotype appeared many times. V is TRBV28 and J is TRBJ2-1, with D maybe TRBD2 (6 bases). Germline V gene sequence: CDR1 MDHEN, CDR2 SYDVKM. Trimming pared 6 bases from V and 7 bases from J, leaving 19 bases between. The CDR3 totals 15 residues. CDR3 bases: TGTGCCAGCAGCGTCCCGGGACTTCAAGGTAATGAGCAGTTCTTC. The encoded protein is CASSVPGLQGNEQFF.

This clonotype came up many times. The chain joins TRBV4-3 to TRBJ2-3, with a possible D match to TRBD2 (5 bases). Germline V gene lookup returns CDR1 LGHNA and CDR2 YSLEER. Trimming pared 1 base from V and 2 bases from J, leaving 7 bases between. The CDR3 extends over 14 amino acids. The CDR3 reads CASSQAGDTDTQYF. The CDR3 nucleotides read TGCGCCAGCAGCCAAGCCGGGGACACAGATACGCAGTATTTT.

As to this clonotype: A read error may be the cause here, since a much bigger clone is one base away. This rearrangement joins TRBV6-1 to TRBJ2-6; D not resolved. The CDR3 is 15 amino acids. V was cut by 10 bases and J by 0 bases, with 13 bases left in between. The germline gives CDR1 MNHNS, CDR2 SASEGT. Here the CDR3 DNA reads TGTGCCACCAAAAGAAGTGGCTCTGGGGCCAACGTCCTGACTTTC. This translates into CATKRSGSGANVLTF.

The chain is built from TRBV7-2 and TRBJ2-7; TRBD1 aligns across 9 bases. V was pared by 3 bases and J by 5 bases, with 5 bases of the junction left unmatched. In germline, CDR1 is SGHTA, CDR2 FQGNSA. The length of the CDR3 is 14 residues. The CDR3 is CASSFRTGDNEQYF. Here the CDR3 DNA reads TGTGCCAGCAGCTTCAGGACAGGGGATAACGAGCAGTACTTC.

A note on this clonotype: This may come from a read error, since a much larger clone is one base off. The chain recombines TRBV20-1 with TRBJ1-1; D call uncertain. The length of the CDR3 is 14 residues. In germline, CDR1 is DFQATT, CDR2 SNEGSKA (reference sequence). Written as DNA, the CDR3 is TGCAGAGCTAGGGTGGTCGCGGGAACCACTGAAGCTTTCTTT. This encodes CRARVVAGTTEAFF.

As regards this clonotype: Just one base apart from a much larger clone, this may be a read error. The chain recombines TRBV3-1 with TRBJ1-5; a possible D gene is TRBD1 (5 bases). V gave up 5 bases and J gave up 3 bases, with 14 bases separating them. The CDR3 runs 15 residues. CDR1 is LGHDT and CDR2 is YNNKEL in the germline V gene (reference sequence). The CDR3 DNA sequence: TGTGCCAGCAGCTTTGGGGGTGGGTACAATCAGCCCCAGCATTTT. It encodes CASSFGGGYNQPQHF.

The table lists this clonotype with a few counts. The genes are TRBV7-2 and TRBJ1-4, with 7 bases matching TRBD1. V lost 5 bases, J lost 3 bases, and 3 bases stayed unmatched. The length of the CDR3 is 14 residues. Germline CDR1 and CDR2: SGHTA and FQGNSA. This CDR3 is CASSRDSANEKLFF. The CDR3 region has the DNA TGTGCCAGCAGCCGGGACAGCGCTAATGAAAAACTGTTTTTT.

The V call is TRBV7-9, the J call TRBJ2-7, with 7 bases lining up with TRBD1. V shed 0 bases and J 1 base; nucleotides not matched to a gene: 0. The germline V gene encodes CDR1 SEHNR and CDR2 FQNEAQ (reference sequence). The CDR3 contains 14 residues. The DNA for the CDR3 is TGTGCCAGCAGCTTAGCGGGACAGTCCTACGAGCAGTACTTC. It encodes CASSLAGQSYEQYF.

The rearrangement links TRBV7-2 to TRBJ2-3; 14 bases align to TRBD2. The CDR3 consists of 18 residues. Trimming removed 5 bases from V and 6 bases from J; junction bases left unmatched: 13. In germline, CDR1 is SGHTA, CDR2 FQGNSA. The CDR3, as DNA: TGTGCCAGCAGCCTGCCGGGACTAGCGGGAGTTCATGATGATACGCAGTATTTT. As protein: CASSLPGLAGVHDDTQYF.

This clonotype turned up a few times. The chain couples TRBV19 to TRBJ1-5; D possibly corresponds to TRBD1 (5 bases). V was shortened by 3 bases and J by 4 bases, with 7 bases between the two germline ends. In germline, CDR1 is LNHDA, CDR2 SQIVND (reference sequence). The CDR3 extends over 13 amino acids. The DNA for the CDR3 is TGTGCCAGTAGTATGGGACGGAATCAGCCCCAGCATTTT. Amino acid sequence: CASSMGRNQPQHF.

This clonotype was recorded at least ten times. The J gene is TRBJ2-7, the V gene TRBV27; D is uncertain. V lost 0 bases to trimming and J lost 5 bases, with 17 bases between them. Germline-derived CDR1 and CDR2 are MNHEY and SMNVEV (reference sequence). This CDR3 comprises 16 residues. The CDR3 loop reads CASSLSVGPPRDEQYF. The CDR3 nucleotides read TGTGCCAGCAGTTTATCTGTGGGTCCCCCACGGGACGAGCAGTACTTC.

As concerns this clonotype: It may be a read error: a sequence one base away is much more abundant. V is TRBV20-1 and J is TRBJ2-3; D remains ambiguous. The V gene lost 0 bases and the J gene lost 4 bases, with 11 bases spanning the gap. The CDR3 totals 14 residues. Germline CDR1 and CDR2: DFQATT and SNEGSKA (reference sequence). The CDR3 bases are TGCAGTGCTAGAGACAAGGGCGTGGCAGATACGCAGTATTTT. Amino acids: CSARDKGVADTQYF.